The present entry profiles one T cell receptor (beta chain) with its context. The data derive from a study of glioma-infiltrating T cells after dendritic cell vaccination. V lost 3 bases to trimming and J lost 2 bases; unmatched junction nucleotides: 4. This CDR3 spans 13 amino acids. Germline lookup yields CDR1 SQVTM and CDR2 ANQGSEA. Sequencing used immunoSEQ multiplex PCR; TCRdb keeps in-frame clones, though not all of them. Of about 64,000 clones in the sample, roughly 86% were seen once. The time point here: after dendritic cell vaccination, including at tumor progression/relapse. The V call is TRBV29-1, the J call TRBJ2-7; 7 bases match TRBD1. This specimen consisted of blood, obtained after dendritic cell vaccination. This receptor was obtained from a human donor with glioblastoma. CDR3 DNA sequence: TGCAGCGTTGATCAAGGGGGCACCTACGAGCAGTACTTC. As protein: CSVDQGGTYEQYF.